This T cell receptor beta chain was captured in a study of blood T cells in healthy people across ages. The table lists this clonotype with a count of one. From germline, CDR1 is DFQATT and CDR2 SNEGSKA (reference sequence). V gave up 0 bases and J gave up 2 bases; unmatched junction bases: 13. The CDR3 sequence is 17 residues long. With a J-beta primer mix and a sample-barcoded 5' primer, a second PCR ran 7 to 11 cycles. A single record per CDR3 protein comes from TCRdb applying MiXCR to the 5' RACE reads. The sample lists under 2,000,000 distinct CDR3 sequences, approximately 50% occurring once. The sample consisted of blood. The chain links TRBV20-1 to TRBJ2-7; 7 nucleotides agree with TRBD2. This receptor was taken from a woman in her forties in good health. CDR3 bases: TGCAGTGCTAGAGATCAGGACGGCGGGAGATTCACCTACGAGCAGTACTTC. Translated, it gives CSARDQDGGRFTYEQYF.